This T cell receptor beta chain was observed in a study of cytomegalovirus exposure and HLA in healthy donors. This CDR3 is built from 14 residues. The V and J ends lost 4 bases and 5 bases respectively, with 9 bases between them. CDR1 and CDR2 (germline): MNHNS, SASEGT. Vbeta (60) and Jbeta (13) primers were used in the PCR. Profiling relied on immunoSEQ multiplex PCR, and the TCRdb table lists in-frame clones only, not all of them. This table has about 150,000 clones, 73% appearing once. Input material: PBMCs. The sequence was collected from a woman aged 18 to 35 in good health and CMV-seropositive. The rearrangement joins TRBV6-1 to TRBJ1-6; D gene unclear. CDR3 amino acids: CASSGTRDNSPLHF. In DNA form, the CDR3 reads TGTGCCAGCAGTGGTACCCGGGATAATTCACCCCTCCACTTT.